The subject of this entry is one TCR beta chain. The sample comes from a study of CD8+ T cells in alopecia areata. Sequencing used cDNA as its template, made by extracting RNA and reverse transcribing it. Sequenced by immunoSEQ multiplex PCR; TCRdb stores in-frame clones only, minus some. The profile shows roughly 200,000 clones, 45% to 65% of them singletons. Per the germline V gene, CDR1 is SGHTA and CDR2 is FQGNSA. The length of the CDR3 is 16 residues. V was pared by 5 bases and J by 1 base, with 4 bases of the junction left unmatched. This sample's treatment: oral pan-JAK inhibitor, 5-10 mg twice daily.

J is TRBJ2-3 and V is TRBV7-2, with 12 bases matching TRBD2. The TCR comes from a human donor with alopecia areata. The sequencing used CD4+ T cells sorted from blood, collected at week 4, from a patient treated with tofacitinib. The CDR3 DNA reads as TGTGCCAGCAGCACCCGACTAGCGGGGGGCACAGATACGCAGTATTTT. Encoded protein: CASSTRLAGGTDTQYF. Drawing the rest from reference TRBV7-2 and TRBJ2-3, the complete variable domain is GAGVSQSPSNKVTEKGKDVELRCDPISGHTALYWYRQSLGQGLEFLIYFQGNSAPDKSGLPSDRFSAERTGGSVSTLTIQRTQQEDSAVYLCASSTRLAGGTDTQYFGPGTRLTVL.